These T cell receptor beta chains were read from a single sample in a study of blood T cell repertoires in COVID-19. TCRdb keeps only in-frame clones here, not all; method: immunoSEQ multiplex PCR. Of more than 150,000 clones listed, around 90% were seen once; the top ten hold around 2.4%. The material sequenced was PBMCs or T cells enriched from blood (not recorded which). These receptors were taken from a woman in her 30s who had recovered from COVID-19. The CDR3 runs from the conserved cysteine through the conserved F or W. A D gene is named only where the DNA matches it firmly. Clone size appears in some rows only: once, few, many, or a class for an expanded clone.

clone size: few; D gene: NA; J gene: TRBJ1-1; V gene: TRBV30; CDR3 protein: CAWSPQNREGVTEAFF; CDR3 DNA: TGTGCCTGGAGTCCTCAAAACAGGGAAGGGGTCACTGAAGCTTTCTTT
clone size: NA; D gene: TRBD1; J gene: TRBJ2-2; V gene: TRBV13; CDR3 protein: CASSSHLDRGPNTGELFF; CDR3 DNA: TGTGCCAGCAGCTCCCACTTGGACAGGGGGCCTAACACCGGGGAGCTGTTTTTT
clone size: NA; D gene: TRBD1; J gene: TRBJ1-5; V gene: TRBV7-9; CDR3 protein: CASSGSRDRGLGSNQPQHF; CDR3 DNA: TGTGCCAGCAGCGGTTCAAGGGACAGGGGGCTTGGTAGCAATCAGCCCCAGCATTTT
clone size: NA; D gene: NA; J gene: TRBJ2-1; V gene: TRBV5-1; CDR3 protein: CASSLVFDPGLNNEQFF; CDR3 DNA: TGCGCCAGCAGCTTGGTATTTGATCCGGGTTTAAACAATGAGCAGTTCTTC
clone size: NA; D gene: NA; J gene: TRBJ1-1; V gene: TRBV2; CDR3 protein: CASRVDTNTEAFF; CDR3 DNA: TGTGCCAGCAGAGTCGACACGAACACTGAAGCTTTCTTT
clone size: NA; D gene: TRBD1; J gene: TRBJ1-6; V gene: TRBV9; CDR3 protein: CASSPDRVKDSPLHF; CDR3 DNA: TGTGCCAGCAGTCCCGACAGGGTAAAAGATTCACCCCTCCACTTT
clone size: NA; D gene: NA; J gene: TRBJ2-1; V gene: TRBV19; CDR3 protein: CASSIPEEQFF; CDR3 DNA: TGTGCCAGTAGTATACCGGAGGAGCAGTTCTTC
clone size: NA; D gene: NA; J gene: TRBJ1-1; V gene: TRBV18; CDR3 protein: CASSPDRKNTEAFF; CDR3 DNA: TGTGCCAGCTCACCTGACAGAAAGAACACTGAAGCTTTCTTT
clone size: NA; D gene: NA; J gene: TRBJ1-2; V gene: TRBV19; CDR3 protein: CASTTTGRGEDGYTF; CDR3 DNA: TGTGCCAGTACCACCACCGGGAGAGGCGAAGATGGCTACACCTTC
clone size: NA; D gene: TRBD2; J gene: TRBJ2-7; V gene: TRBV6-2/TRBV6-3; CDR3 protein: CASSDGTSGRSYEQYF; CDR3 DNA: TGTGCCAGCAGTGACGGGACTAGCGGCCGCTCCTACGAGCAGTACTTC
clone size: NA; D gene: NA; J gene: TRBJ2-7; V gene: TRBV12-3/TRBV12-4; CDR3 protein: CASSLYYYEQYF; CDR3 DNA: TGTGCCAGCAGTTTGTACTACTACGAGCAGTACTTC
clone size: NA; D gene: TRBD2; J gene: TRBJ2-1; V gene: TRBV28; CDR3 protein: CASSPTRGTSEYNEQFF; CDR3 DNA: TGTGCCAGCAGTCCGACTCGGGGGACTAGCGAATACAATGAGCAGTTCTTC
clone size: NA; D gene: NA; J gene: TRBJ1-1; V gene: TRBV7-2; CDR3 protein: CASSLDIAGEGNTEAFF; CDR3 DNA: TGTGCCAGCAGCTTAGATATCGCAGGGGAGGGGAACACTGAAGCTTTCTTT
clone size: NA; D gene: NA; J gene: TRBJ2-6; V gene: TRBV18; CDR3 protein: CASSPWQGGSGANVLTF; CDR3 DNA: TGTGCCAGCTCACCATGGCAGGGGGGCTCTGGGGCCAACGTCCTGACTTTC
clone size: NA; D gene: NA; J gene: TRBJ1-1; V gene: TRBV12-5; CDR3 protein: CASGLTTTRRHSEAFF; CDR3 DNA: TGTGCTAGTGGTTTGACAACCACCCGCCGACATTCTGAAGCTTTCTTT
clone size: NA; D gene: TRBD1; J gene: TRBJ1-1; V gene: TRBV11-2; CDR3 protein: CASRLGTGLNTEAFF; CDR3 DNA: TGTGCCAGCAGACTCGGGACAGGGTTGAACACTGAAGCTTTCTTT
clone size: once; D gene: TRBD1; J gene: TRBJ1-1; V gene: TRBV29-1; CDR3 protein: CSGSGSDRGAFF; CDR3 DNA: TGCAGCGGTAGTGGGTCCGACAGGGGGGCTTTCTTT
clone size: NA; D gene: NA; J gene: TRBJ1-4; V gene: TRBV5-1; CDR3 protein: CASSWGLATNEKLFF; CDR3 DNA: TGCGCCAGCAGCTGGGGACTTGCAACTAATGAAAAACTGTTTTTT
clone size: NA; D gene: NA; J gene: TRBJ2-3; V gene: TRBV3-1/TRBV3-2; CDR3 protein: CASSQDYSTDTQYF; CDR3 DNA: TGTGCCAGCAGCCAGGACTATAGCACAGATACGCAGTATTTT
clone size: NA; D gene: TRBD2; J gene: TRBJ2-2; V gene: TRBV9; CDR3 protein: CASSVSGTRAGELFF; CDR3 DNA: TGTGCCAGCAGCGTTAGCGGGACGAGGGCCGGGGAGCTGTTTTTT
clone size: few; D gene: NA; J gene: TRBJ1-1; V gene: TRBV28; CDR3 protein: CASSLPGSTEAFF; CDR3 DNA: TGTGCCAGCAGTTTACCGGGGTCGACTGAAGCTTTCTTT
clone size: NA; D gene: TRBD1; J gene: TRBJ1-2; V gene: TRBV5-8; CDR3 protein: CASSLEAGARGHGYTF; CDR3 DNA: TGTGCCAGCAGCTTGGAAGCCGGCGCCAGGGGGCACGGCTACACCTTC
clone size: NA; D gene: TRBD2; J gene: TRBJ2-3; V gene: TRBV27; CDR3 protein: CASSLIPGGSGDTQYF; CDR3 DNA: TGTGCCAGCAGTTTAATCCCGGGAGGCAGTGGGGATACGCAGTATTTT
clone size: few; D gene: NA; J gene: TRBJ1-1; V gene: TRBV6-5; CDR3 protein: CASSPDRLDTEAFF; CDR3 DNA: TGTGCCAGCAGTCCGGACAGATTGGACACTGAAGCTTTCTTT
clone size: NA; D gene: NA; J gene: TRBJ1-2; V gene: TRBV9; CDR3 protein: CASSVHTADSVYGYTF; CDR3 DNA: TGTGCCAGCAGCGTCCACACCGCGGACAGTGTCTATGGCTACACCTTC
clone size: once; D gene: NA; J gene: TRBJ1-3; V gene: TRBV6-2/TRBV6-3; CDR3 protein: CASSSPEGAGNTIYF; CDR3 DNA: TGTGCCAGCAGTTCCCCTGAGGGGGCTGGAAACACCATATATTTT
clone size: NA; D gene: NA; J gene: TRBJ2-5; V gene: TRBV7-2; CDR3 protein: CASTLAGQETQYF; CDR3 DNA: TGTGCCAGCACTCTGGCGGGCCAAGAGACCCAGTACTTC
clone size: NA; D gene: TRBD1; J gene: TRBJ2-4; V gene: TRBV6-2/TRBV6-3; CDR3 protein: CASSYGLRDREYIQYF; CDR3 DNA: TGTGCCAGCAGTTACGGGTTGAGGGACAGGGAGTACATTCAGTACTTC
clone size: NA; D gene: NA; J gene: TRBJ2-5; V gene: TRBV11-3; CDR3 protein: CASSLDPTGLETQYF; CDR3 DNA: TGTGCCAGCAGCTTAGACCCTACAGGGTTGGAGACCCAGTACTTC
clone size: NA; D gene: NA; J gene: TRBJ1-2; V gene: TRBV4-2; CDR3 protein: CASSHPQDTYGYTF; CDR3 DNA: TGTGCCAGCAGCCACCCACAGGACACCTATGGCTACACCTTC
clone size: NA; D gene: TRBD1; J gene: TRBJ1-2; V gene: TRBV9; CDR3 protein: CASSVGEGGQGEYGYTF; CDR3 DNA: TGTGCCAGCAGCGTAGGGGAAGGGGGACAGGGAGAGTATGGCTACACCTTC
clone size: NA; D gene: NA; J gene: TRBJ1-4; V gene: TRBV7-2; CDR3 protein: CASSSRVATNEKLFF; CDR3 DNA: TGTGCCAGCAGCTCTCGGGTCGCAACTAATGAAAAACTGTTTTTT
clone size: once; D gene: NA; J gene: TRBJ2-3; V gene: TRBV24-1; CDR3 protein: CATKTGVGDTQYF; CDR3 DNA: TGTGCCACCAAGACGGGAGTTGGAGATACGCAGTATTTT
clone size: few; D gene: TRBD2; J gene: TRBJ2-3; V gene: TRBV6-4; CDR3 protein: CASSRTSGGTDTQYF; CDR3 DNA: TGTGCCAGCTCTAGGACTAGCGGGGGGACAGATACGCAGTATTTT
clone size: NA; D gene: TRBD1; J gene: TRBJ1-3; V gene: TRBV3-1/TRBV3-2; CDR3 protein: CASSLPGQLSGNTIYF; CDR3 DNA: TGTGCCAGCAGCCTTCCGGGACAGCTCTCTGGAAACACCATATATTTT
clone size: NA; D gene: NA; J gene: TRBJ1-2; V gene: TRBV4-3; CDR3 protein: CASSQVGGVNYGYTF; CDR3 DNA: TGCGCCAGCAGTCAAGTAGGGGGGGTTAACTATGGCTACACCTTC
clone size: NA; D gene: NA; J gene: TRBJ2-3; V gene: TRBV7-9; CDR3 protein: CASSSPGSGVRTDTQYF; CDR3 DNA: TGTGCCAGCAGCTCCCCGGGGTCGGGGGTTCGCACAGATACGCAGTATTTT
clone size: NA; D gene: TRBD2; J gene: TRBJ2-1; V gene: TRBV2; CDR3 protein: CASRVVAGANNEQFF; CDR3 DNA: TGTGCCAGCAGAGTTGTAGCGGGAGCGAACAATGAGCAGTTCTTC
clone size: NA; D gene: TRBD1; J gene: TRBJ1-1; V gene: TRBV25-1; CDR3 protein: CASSDTGDTEAFF; CDR3 DNA: TGTGCCAGCAGTGACACAGGGGACACTGAAGCTTTCTTT
clone size: NA; D gene: TRBD2; J gene: TRBJ2-7; V gene: TRBV9; CDR3 protein: CASSVQPGLAYEQYF; CDR3 DNA: TGTGCCAGCAGCGTTCAACCGGGACTAGCCTACGAGCAGTACTTC
clone size: few; D gene: TRBD1; J gene: TRBJ1-1; V gene: TRBV7-8; CDR3 protein: CASSSGLTGGLTEAFF; CDR3 DNA: TGTGCCAGCAGCTCAGGTCTAACAGGGGGCCTAACTGAAGCTTTCTTT
clone size: NA; D gene: TRBD2; J gene: TRBJ2-3; V gene: TRBV2; CDR3 protein: CASTLTSGGSTDTQYF; CDR3 DNA: TGTGCCAGCACCCTGACTAGCGGGGGTAGCACAGATACGCAGTATTTT
clone size: NA; D gene: NA; J gene: TRBJ2-1; V gene: TRBV11-2; CDR3 protein: CASRQGSGNEQFF; CDR3 DNA: TGTGCCAGCAGGCAAGGTTCGGGGAATGAGCAGTTCTTC